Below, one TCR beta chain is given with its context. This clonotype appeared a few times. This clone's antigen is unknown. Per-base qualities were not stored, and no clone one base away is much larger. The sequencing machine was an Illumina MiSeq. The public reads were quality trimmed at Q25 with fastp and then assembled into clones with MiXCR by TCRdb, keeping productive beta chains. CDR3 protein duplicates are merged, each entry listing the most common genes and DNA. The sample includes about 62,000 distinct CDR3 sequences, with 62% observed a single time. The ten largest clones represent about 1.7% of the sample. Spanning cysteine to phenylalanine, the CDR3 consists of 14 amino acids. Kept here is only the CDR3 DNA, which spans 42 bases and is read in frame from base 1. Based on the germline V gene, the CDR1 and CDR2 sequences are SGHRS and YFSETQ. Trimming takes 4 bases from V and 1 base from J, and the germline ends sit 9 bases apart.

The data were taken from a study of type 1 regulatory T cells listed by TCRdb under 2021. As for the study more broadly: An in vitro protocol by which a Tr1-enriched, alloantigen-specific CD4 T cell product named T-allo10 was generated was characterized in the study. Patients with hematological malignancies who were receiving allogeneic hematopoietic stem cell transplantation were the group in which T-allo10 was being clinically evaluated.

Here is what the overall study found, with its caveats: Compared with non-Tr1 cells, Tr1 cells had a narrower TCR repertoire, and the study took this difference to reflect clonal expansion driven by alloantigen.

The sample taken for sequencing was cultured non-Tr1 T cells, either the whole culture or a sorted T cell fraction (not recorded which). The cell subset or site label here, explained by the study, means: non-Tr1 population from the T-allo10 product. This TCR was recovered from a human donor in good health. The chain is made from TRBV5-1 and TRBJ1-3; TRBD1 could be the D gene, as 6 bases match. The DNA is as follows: TGCGCCAGCAGCCAGGGGCTTTCTGGAAACACCATATATTTT. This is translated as CASSQGLSGNTIYF.